A selection of T cell receptor beta chains follows, all from one sample in a study of OX40 agonist ivuxolimab in advanced cancers. Measured with immunoSEQ multiplex PCR; TCRdb has only the in-frame clones, and not every one. The table has more than 85,000 clones, less than 95% seen once. The sequenced sample was CD4+ or CD8+ T cells sorted from blood, obtained in a trial of the OX40 agonist ivuxolimab. All receptors derive from an adult with an advanced solid tumor such as melanoma, head and neck, liver or kidney cancer. Both conserved end residues are part of each CDR3. Clone size is shown for a subset of rows, as once, few, many or a class of expanded clone.

TRBJ1-1 | TRBV19 | - | CASSFGPGEAFF
TRBJ2-7 | TRBV28 | - | CASSPGQGARYEQYF
TRBJ1-5 | TRBV23-1 | - | CASSPRPPLDGGYQPQHF
TRBJ1-5 | TRBV28 | few | CASSPTTEYSNQPQHF
TRBJ2-1 | TRBV11-2 | - | CASSPLGGRAGYEQFF
TRBJ2-1 | TRBV30 | - | CAWSTGYNEQFF
TRBJ2-2 | TRBV29-1 | - | CSVERLEGENTGELFF
TRBJ2-3 | TRBV28 | - | CASSLGPGQSTDTQYF
TRBJ1-2 | TRBV6-5 | - | CASSYGQGGYGYTF
TRBJ1-1 | TRBV6-5 | - | CASSWAFSNTEAFF
TRBJ2-7 | TRBV28 | - | CASWGLAGGPGYEQYF
TRBJ2-5 | TRBV4-3 | - | CASSQVVGGIGETQYF
TRBJ2-1 | TRBV6-4 | - | CASSERGRASNEQFF
TRBJ2-4 | TRBV10-2 | - | CASRLTGGGAKNIQYF
TRBJ2-1 | TRBV4-2 | - | CASSQDPHANKQFF
TRBJ2-5 | TRBV30 | - | CAWSKGVEETQYF
TRBJ1-3 | TRBV2 | - | CASKEGHRTGNTIYF
TRBJ2-1 | TRBV19 | once | CASSISRESYNEQFF
TRBJ2-7 | TRBV2 | few | CASSYASEQYF
TRBJ2-1 | TRBV2 | - | CASTWTSGRANEQFF
TRBJ2-2 | TRBV29-1 | - | CSVGQNTGELFF
TRBJ2-5 | TRBV27 | once | CASSKGVTSGILYQETQYF
TRBJ1-1 | TRBV25-1 | - | CASSENPGRRTHTEAFF
TRBJ2-7 | TRBV11-2 | - | CASSPKGLAGPSYEQYF
TRBJ2-3 | TRBV10-3 | few | CAISDRTDTQYF
TRBJ1-2 | TRBV6-5 | - | CASRRLIRTEHGYTF
TRBJ2-7 | TRBV16 | - | CASSQSAEDRTYEQYF
TRBJ1-2 | TRBV5-8 | - | CASSRGQLYGYTF
TRBJ2-3 | TRBV11-3 | - | CASSLSADPTTDTQYF
TRBJ1-1 | TRBV5-1 | - | CASSFTGRDTEAFF
TRBJ1-1 | TRBV6-1 | - | CASSEATVQAFF
TRBJ2-4 | TRBV28 | - | CASSLWGEGQGAYIQYF
TRBJ1-3 | TRBV9 | - | CASSVGLSGNTIYF
TRBJ1-5 | TRBV7-2 | - | CASSLVQGHNQPQHF
TRBJ2-3 | TRBV5-1 | - | CASSLEGTSGRALRDTQYF
TRBJ2-7 | TRBV5-6 | - | CASSLARDEQYF
TRBJ2-1 | TRBV4-3 | - | CASSQDLAGVKNEQFF
TRBJ1-1 | TRBV6-5 | - | CASWGRLTEAFF
TRBJ2-7 | TRBV5-1 | few | CASSSQGGTYEQYF
TRBJ2-1 | TRBV4-1 | - | CASSQPRAHNEQFF
TRBJ1-4 | TRBV2 | - | CASSLEFANEKLFF
TRBJ2-2 | TRBV29-1 | - | CSVVTGGTGELFF
TRBJ2-1 | TRBV11-2 | - | CASSSLRTGVNNEQFF
TRBJ2-1 | TRBV19 | - | CASSRGLAGITADEQFF
TRBJ2-6 | TRBV6-4 | - | CASSLDHTGANVLTF
TRBJ2-6 | TRBV18 | - | CATGASGANVLTF
TRBJ2-6 | TRBV9 | - | CASSVVMTGANVLTF
TRBJ2-5 | TRBV4-1 | - | CASSQGQGLAAFGETQYF
TRBJ2-2 | TRBV4-1 | - | CASSRETGDTSNTGELFF
TRBJ2-3 | TRBV5-1 | - | CASSLEREKADTQYF
TRBJ2-3 | TRBV27 | - | CASSSPGTGKDTQYF
TRBJ2-3 | TRBV5-8 | - | CASSLRAGSADTQYF
TRBJ2-1 | TRBV4-1 | - | CASSQGERRYSYNEQFF
TRBJ2-1 | TRBV27 | - | CASSLSGTSYNEQFF
TRBJ2-3 | TRBV11-2 | - | CASSTSTDTQYF
TRBJ2-2 | TRBV7-2 | - | CASSFFSYQRELFF
TRBJ2-3 | TRBV7-9 | - | CASSRFTAVEATDTQYF
TRBJ2-2 | TRBV5-1 | - | CASRPLSGGYTGELFF
TRBJ2-1 | TRBV28 | once | CASSLVAGTGGLNEQFF
TRBJ1-1 | TRBV18 | - | CASSPGRGDTEAFF